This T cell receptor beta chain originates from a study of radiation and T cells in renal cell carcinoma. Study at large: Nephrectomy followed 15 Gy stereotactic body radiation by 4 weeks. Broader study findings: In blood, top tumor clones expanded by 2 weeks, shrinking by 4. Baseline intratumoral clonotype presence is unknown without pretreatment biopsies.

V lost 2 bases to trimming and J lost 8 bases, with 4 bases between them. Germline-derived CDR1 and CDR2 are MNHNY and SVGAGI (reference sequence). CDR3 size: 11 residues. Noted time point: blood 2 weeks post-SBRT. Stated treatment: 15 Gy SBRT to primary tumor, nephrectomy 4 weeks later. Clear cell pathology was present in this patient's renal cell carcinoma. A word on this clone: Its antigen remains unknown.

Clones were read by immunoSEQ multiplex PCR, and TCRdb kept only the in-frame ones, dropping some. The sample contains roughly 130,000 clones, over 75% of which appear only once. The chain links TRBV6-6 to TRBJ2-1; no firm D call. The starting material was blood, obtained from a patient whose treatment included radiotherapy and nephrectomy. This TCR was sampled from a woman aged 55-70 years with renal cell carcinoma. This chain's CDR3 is CASSYGYEQFF. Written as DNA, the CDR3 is TGTGCCAGCAGTTACGGGTATGAGCAGTTCTTC.